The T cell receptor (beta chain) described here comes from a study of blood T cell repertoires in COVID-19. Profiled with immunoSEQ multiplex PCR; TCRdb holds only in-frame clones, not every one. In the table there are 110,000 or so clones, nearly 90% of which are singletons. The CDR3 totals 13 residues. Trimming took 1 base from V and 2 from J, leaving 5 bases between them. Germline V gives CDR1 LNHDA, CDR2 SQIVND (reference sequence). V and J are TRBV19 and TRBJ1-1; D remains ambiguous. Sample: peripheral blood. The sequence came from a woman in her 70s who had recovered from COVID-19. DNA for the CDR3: TGTGCCAGTAGTATAGGACATAACACTGAAGCTTTCTTT. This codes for CASSIGHNTEAFF.